These 5 T cell receptor beta chains came from one sample sequenced in a study of cytomegalovirus exposure and HLA in healthy donors. The study ran its PCR with 60 Vbeta and 13 Jbeta primers. This table comes from immunoSEQ multiplex PCR, and its TCRdb copy is limited to in-frame clones, with some not included. The data hold some 190,000 clones, with more than 60% observed a single time. The sequencing sample was made of PBMCs. Source of these receptors: a young woman in good health and CMV-seropositive.

This chain joins TRBV5-1 and TRBJ1-3; D gene ambiguous. The germline V and J ends were trimmed by 3 bases and 4 bases, with 11 bases remaining between them. This CDR3 comprises 14 residues. Per germline, CDR1 SGHRS and CDR2 YFSETQ. Here the CDR3 DNA reads TGCGCCAGCAGCTCCAACCTCGGGGGAAACACCATATATTTT. Amino acid sequence: CASSSNLGGNTIYF.

V gene TRBV10-3 combines with J gene TRBJ1-3, with D unresolved. This CDR3 spans 14 amino acids. Deletions cut 3 bases from V and 1 base from J, with 7 bases between. Germline V gives CDR1 ENHRY, CDR2 SYGVKD. The CDR3 protein is CAISDGLSGNTIYF. The CDR3 DNA is TGTGCCATCAGTGATGGCCTTTCTGGAAACACCATATATTTT.

The chain employs TRBV19 and TRBJ1-4, with D possibly being TRBD1 (6 bases). CDR1 is LNHDA, CDR2 SQIVND, per germline (reference sequence). The V gene lost 5 bases and the J gene lost 7 bases, with 17 bases spanning the gap. The CDR3 sequence is 15 residues long. In nucleotides, the CDR3 is TGTGCCAGTAGTCCGGGGGGCGTCCCGGTTGAAAAACTGTTTTTT. Its protein product is CASSPGGVPVEKLFF.

V gene TRBV4-2 combines with J gene TRBJ2-1, with TRBD2 matching over 10 bases. The V gene's germline CDR1 is LGHNA and CDR2 YNFKEQ. The CDR3 has 16 residues. With V trimmed by 4 bases and J by 1 base, 4 bases remained unmatched. The CDR3 loop reads CASSPASGSSYNEQFF. The CDR3 DNA is TGTGCCAGCAGCCCGGCTAGCGGGAGTTCCTACAATGAGCAGTTCTTC.

The table lists this clone with a few counts. The chain joins TRBV6-4 to TRBJ2-2, with no clear D. Between the trimmed V and J ends, which lost 4 bases and 1 base, there was a span of 4 bases. The CDR3 is 13 amino acids. Germline V gene lookup returns CDR1 MRHNA and CDR2 SNTAGT. The chain's CDR3 is CASSGENTGELFF. The CDR3 DNA follows: TGTGCCAGCAGTGGAGAGAACACCGGGGAGCTGTTTTTT.